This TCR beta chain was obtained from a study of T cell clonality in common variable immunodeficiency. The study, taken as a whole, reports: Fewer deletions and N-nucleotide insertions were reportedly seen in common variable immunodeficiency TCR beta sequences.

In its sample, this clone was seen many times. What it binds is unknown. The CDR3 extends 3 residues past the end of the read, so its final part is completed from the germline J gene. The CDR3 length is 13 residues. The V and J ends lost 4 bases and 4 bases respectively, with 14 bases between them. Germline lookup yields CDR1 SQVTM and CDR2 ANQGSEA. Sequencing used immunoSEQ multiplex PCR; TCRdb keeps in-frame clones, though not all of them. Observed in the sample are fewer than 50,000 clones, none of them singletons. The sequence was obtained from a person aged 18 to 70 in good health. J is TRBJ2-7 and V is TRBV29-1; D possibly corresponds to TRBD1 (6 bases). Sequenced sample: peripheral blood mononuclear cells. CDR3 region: CSVVGGQKYEQYF. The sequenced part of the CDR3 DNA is TGCAGCGTTGTAGGAGGACAGAAGTACGAG.